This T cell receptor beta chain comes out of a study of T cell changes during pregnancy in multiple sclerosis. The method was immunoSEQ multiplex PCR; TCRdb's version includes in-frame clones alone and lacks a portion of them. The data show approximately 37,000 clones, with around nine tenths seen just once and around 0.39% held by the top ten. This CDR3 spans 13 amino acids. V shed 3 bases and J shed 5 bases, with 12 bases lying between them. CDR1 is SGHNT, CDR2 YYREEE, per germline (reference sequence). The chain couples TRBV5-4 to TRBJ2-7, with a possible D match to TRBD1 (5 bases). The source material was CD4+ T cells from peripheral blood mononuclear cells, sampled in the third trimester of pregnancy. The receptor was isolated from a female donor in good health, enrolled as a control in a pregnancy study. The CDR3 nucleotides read TGTGCCAGCAGCTCCTCAGGGTCCGACGAGCAGTACTTC. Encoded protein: CASSSSGSDEQYF.